This T cell receptor (beta chain) was recovered during a study of response to subunit inactivated influenza vaccine. Each CDR3 protein gets one entry after TCRdb re-called the RT-PCR reads with MiXCR. The sample lists hundreds of thousands of distinct CDR3 sequences; about 15% were seen once. This CDR3 region has 14 residues. V was clipped by 5 bases and J by 11 bases; unmatched bases: 9. The germline gives CDR1 SEHNR, CDR2 FQNEAQ (reference sequence). Details on this clonotype: What it recognizes is unknown.

Overall study findings and caveats: Few additional T cells are recruited per seasonal influenza vaccination, authors suggested.

The V call is TRBV7-9, the J call TRBJ1-1; 12 bases match TRBD1. The origin of this receptor is a man aged 50 to 60 who received an inactivated influenza vaccine. The source was PBMCs from blood, collected about 12 days after vaccination. The DNA for the CDR3 is TGTGCCAGCAGCCTCGGGACAGGGGGCGGATGGGCTTTCTTT. As protein: CASSLGTGGGWAFF.